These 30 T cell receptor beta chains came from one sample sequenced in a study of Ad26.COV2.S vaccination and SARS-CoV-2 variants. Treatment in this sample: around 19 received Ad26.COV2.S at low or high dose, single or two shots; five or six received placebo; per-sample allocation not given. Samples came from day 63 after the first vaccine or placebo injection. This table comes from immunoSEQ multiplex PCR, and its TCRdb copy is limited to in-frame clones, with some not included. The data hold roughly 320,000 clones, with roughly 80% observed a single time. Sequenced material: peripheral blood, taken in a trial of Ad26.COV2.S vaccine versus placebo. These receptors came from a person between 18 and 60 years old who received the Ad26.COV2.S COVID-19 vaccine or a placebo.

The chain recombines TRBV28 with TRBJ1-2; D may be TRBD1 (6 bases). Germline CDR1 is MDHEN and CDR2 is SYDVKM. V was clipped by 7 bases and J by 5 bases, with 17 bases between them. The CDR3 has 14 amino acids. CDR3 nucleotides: TGTGCCAGCAACCCCCGGGGGGCTCGGTATGGCTACACCTTC. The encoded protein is CASNPRGARYGYTF.

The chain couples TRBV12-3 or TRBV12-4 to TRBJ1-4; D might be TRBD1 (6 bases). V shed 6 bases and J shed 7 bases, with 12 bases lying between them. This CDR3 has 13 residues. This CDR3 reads CASRRGGVEKLFF. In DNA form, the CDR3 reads TGTGCCAGCAGAAGGGGGGGTGTTGAAAAACTGTTTTTT.

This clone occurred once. The CDR3 spells CASSQDRTGIRDTQYF. The CDR3 nucleotides read TGCGCCAGCAGCCAAGATAGGACAGGGATTCGAGATACGCAGTATTTT. This chain uses TRBV4-1 with TRBJ2-3; 8 nucleotides agree with TRBD1. V lost 0 bases and J lost 5; bases outside the gene matches: 7. Per germline, CDR1 MGHRA and CDR2 YSYEKL. The CDR3 sequence is 16 residues long.

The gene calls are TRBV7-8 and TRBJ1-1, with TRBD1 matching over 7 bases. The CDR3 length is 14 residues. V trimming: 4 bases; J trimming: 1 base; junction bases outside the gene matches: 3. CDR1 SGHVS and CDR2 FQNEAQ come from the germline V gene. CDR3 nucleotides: TGTGCCAGCAGCTCGGGACAGTGGAACACTGAAGCTTTCTTT. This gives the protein CASSSGQWNTEAFF.

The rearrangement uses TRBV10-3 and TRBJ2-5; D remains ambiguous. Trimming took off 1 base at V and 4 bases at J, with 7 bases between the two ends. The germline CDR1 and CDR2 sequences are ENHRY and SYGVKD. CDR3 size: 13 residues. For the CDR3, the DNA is TGTGCCATCAGTGAGTTCACCCGAGAGACCCAGTACTTC. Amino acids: CAISEFTRETQYF.

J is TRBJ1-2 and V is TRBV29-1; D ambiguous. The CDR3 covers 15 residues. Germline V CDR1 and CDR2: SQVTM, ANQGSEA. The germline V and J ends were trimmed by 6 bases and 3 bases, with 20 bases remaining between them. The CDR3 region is CSVAWSVDRHYGYTF. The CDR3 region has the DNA TGCAGCGTCGCCTGGTCAGTAGACCGACACTATGGCTACACCTTC.

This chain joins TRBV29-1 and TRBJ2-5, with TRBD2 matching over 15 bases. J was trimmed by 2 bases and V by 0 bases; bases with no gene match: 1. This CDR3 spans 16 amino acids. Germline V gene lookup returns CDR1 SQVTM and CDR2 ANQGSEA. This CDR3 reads CSVEEGLAGGQETQYF. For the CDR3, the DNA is TGCAGCGTTGAAGAGGGACTAGCGGGGGGTCAAGAGACCCAGTACTTC.

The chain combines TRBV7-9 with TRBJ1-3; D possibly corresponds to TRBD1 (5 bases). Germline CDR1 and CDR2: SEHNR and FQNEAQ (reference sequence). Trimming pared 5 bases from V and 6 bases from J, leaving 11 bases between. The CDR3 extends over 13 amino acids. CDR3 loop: CASSGQGENTIYF. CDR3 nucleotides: TGTGCCAGCAGCGGACAAGGAGAAAACACCATATATTTT.

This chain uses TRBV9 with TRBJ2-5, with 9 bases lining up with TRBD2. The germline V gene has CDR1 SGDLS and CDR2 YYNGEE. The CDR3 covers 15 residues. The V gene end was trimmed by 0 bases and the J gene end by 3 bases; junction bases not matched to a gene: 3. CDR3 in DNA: TGTGCCAGCAGCGTAGAGACTAGCGGAAAAGAGACCCAGTACTTC. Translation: CASSVETSGKETQYF.

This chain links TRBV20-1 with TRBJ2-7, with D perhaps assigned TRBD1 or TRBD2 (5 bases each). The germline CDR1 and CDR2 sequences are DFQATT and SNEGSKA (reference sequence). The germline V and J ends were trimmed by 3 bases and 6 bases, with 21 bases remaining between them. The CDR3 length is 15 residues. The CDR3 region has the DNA TGCAGTGCTAGTTCGCAGGGAGTTACGAAGCCCGAGCAGTACTTC. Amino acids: CSASSQGVTKPEQYF.

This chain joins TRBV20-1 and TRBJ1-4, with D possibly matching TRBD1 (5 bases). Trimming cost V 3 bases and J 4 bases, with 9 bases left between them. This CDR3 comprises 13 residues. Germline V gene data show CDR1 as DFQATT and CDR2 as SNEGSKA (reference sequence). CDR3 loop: CSASGADNEKLFF. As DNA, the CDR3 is TGCAGTGCTAGTGGGGCAGATAATGAAAAACTGTTTTTT.

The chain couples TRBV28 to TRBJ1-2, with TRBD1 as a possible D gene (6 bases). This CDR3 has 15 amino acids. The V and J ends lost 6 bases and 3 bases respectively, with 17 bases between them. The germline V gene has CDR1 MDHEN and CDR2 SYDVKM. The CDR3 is CASSPASTGYYGYTF. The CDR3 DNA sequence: TGTGCCAGCAGCCCCGCTAGTACAGGGTACTATGGCTACACCTTC.

The CDR3 DNA sequence: TGTGCCAGCAGCCAAGATAGGGCAGCATACGAGCAGTACTTC. Translation gives CASSQDRAAYEQYF. V and J are TRBV4-2 and TRBJ2-7; no firm D call. Trimming cost V 0 bases and J 4 bases, with 10 bases left between them. Germline V CDR1 and CDR2: LGHNA, YNFKEQ. This CDR3 has 14 residues.

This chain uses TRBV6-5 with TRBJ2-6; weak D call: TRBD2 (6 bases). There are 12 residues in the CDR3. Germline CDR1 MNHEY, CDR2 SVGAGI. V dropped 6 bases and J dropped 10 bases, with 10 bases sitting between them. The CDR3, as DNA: TGTGCCAGCAGGATTGGGGGGAACGTCCTGACTTTC. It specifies CASRIGGNVLTF.

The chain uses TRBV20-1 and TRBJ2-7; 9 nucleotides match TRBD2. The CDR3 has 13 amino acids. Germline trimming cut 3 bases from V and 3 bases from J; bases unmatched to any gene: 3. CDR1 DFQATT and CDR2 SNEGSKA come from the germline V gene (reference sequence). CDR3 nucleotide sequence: TGCAGTGCTAGTAGCGGGGGAGTCTACGAGCAGTACTTC. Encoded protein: CSASSGGVYEQYF.

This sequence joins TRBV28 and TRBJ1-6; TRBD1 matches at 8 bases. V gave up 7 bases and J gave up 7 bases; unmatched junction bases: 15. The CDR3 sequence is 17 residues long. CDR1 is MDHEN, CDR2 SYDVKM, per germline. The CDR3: CASTLVGGQGANSPLHF. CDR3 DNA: TGTGCCAGCACTCTCGTGGGGGGGCAGGGGGCGAATTCACCCCTCCACTTT.

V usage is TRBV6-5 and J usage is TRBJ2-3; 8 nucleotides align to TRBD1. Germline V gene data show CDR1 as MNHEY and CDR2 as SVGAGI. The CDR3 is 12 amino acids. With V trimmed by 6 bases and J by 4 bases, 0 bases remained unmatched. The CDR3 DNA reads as TGTGCCAGCAGGGACAGGGCAGATACGCAGTATTTT. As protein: CASRDRADTQYF.

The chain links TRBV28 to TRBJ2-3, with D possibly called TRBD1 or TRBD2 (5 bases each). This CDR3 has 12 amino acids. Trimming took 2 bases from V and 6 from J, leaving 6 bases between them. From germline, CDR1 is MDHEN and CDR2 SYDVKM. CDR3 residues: CASSLGGDTQYF. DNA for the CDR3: TGTGCCAGCAGTTTAGGGGGTGATACGCAGTATTTT.

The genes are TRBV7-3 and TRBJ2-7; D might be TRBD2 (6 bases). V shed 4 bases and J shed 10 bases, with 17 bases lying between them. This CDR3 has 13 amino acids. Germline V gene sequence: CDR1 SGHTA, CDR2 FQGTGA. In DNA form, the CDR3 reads TGTGCCAGCAGCTCGGCTGATGGAGGGAATCAGTACTTC. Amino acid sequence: CASSSADGGNQYF. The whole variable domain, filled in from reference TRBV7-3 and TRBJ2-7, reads GAGVSQTPSNKVTEKGKYVELRCDPISGHTALYWYRQSLGQGPEFLIYFQGTGAADDSGLPNDRFFAVRPEGSVSTLKIQRTERGDSAVYLCASSSADGGNQYFGPGTRLTVT.

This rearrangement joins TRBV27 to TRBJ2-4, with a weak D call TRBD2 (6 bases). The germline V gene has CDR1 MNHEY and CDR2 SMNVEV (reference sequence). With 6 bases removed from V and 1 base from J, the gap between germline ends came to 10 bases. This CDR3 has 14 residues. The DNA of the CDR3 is TGTGCCAGCAGCGTGGGGGGTGCCAAAAACATTCAGTACTTC. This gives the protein CASSVGGAKNIQYF.

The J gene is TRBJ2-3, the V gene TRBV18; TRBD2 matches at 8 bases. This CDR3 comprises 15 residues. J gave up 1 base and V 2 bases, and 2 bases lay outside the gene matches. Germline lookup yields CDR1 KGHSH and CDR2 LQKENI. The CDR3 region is CASSPAGGGTDTQYF. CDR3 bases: TGTGCCAGCTCACCAGCGGGGGGCGGCACAGATACGCAGTATTTT.

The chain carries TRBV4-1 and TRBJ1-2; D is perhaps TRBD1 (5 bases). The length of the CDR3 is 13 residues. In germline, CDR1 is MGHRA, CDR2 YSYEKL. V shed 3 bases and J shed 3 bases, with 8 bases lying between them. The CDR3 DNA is TGCGCCAGCAGCCAGGGCAGGGACTATGGCTACACCTTC. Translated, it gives CASSQGRDYGYTF.

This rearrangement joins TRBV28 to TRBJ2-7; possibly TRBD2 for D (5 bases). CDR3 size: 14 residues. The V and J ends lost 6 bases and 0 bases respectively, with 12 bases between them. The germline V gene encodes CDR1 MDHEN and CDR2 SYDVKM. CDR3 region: CASSSGLSSYEQYF. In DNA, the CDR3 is TGTGCCAGCAGCTCCGGACTTTCCTCCTACGAGCAGTACTTC.

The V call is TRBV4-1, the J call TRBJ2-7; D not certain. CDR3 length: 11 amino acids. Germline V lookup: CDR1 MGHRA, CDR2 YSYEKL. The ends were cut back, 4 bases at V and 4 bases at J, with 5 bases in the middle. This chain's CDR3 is CASSPRYEQYF. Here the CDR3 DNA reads TGCGCCAGCAGCCCCCGATACGAGCAGTACTTC.

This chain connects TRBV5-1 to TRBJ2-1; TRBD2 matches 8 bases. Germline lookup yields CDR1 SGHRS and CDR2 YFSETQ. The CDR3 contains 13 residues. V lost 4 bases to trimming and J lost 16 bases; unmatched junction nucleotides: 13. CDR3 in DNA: TGCGCCAGCAGCGATACCGGGAGCGGGGGAGGCTTCTTC. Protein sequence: CASSDTGSGGGFF.

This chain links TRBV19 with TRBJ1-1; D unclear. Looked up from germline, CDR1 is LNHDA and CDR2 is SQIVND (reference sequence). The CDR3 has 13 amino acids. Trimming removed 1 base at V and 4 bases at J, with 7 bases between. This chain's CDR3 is CASSIAGSTEAFF. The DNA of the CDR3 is TGTGCCAGTAGTATAGCGGGGAGCACTGAAGCTTTCTTT.

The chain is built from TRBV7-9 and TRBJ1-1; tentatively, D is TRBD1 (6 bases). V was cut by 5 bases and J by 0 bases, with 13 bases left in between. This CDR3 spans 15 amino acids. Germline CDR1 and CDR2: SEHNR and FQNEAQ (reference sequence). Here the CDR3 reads CASSTTGTLNTEAFF. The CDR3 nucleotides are TGTGCCAGCAGCACAACCGGGACACTGAACACTGAAGCTTTCTTT.

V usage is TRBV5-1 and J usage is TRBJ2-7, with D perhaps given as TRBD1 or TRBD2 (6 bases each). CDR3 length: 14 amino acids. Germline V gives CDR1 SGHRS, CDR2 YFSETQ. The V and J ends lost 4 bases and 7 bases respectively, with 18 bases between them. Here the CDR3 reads CASSTGQPEGEQYF. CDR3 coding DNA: TGCGCCAGCAGCACCGGACAGCCGGAGGGGGAGCAGTACTTC.

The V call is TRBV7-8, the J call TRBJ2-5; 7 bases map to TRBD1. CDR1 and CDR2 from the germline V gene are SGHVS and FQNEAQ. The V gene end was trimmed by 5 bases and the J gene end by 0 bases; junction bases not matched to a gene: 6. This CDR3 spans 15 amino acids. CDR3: CASSNRGGDQETQYF. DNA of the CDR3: TGTGCCAGCAGCAACCGAGGGGGCGACCAAGAGACCCAGTACTTC.

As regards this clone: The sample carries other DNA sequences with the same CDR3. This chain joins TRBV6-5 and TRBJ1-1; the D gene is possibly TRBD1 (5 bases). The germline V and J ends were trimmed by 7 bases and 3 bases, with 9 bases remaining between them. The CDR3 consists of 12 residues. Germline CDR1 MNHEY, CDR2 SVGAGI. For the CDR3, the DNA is TGTGCCAGCACCCGGGGGGACACTGAAGCTTTCTTT. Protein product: CASTRGDTEAFF.